What follows are 2 T cell receptor beta chains derived from one specimen sequenced in a study of blood T cell repertoires in COVID-19. The assay was immunoSEQ multiplex PCR, and TCRdb's table has in-frame clones only and misses some. The sample lists approximately 150,000 clones; 79% were seen once. Source material: peripheral blood. Receptor source: a woman aged 55 to 70 with COVID-19, enrolled during active disease.

The rearrangement links TRBV3-1 (or the pseudogene TRBV3-2) to TRBJ1-1; the D gene is possibly TRBD1 (6 bases). CDR1 is LGHDT, CDR2 YNNKEL, per germline (reference sequence). The CDR3 spans 15 residues. V was shortened by 3 bases and J by 2 bases, with 13 bases between the two germline ends. CDR3 residues: CASSQVGTPNTEAFF. CDR3 coding DNA: TGTGCCAGCAGCCAGGTGGGGACACCTAACACTGAAGCTTTCTTT.

The chain has TRBV28 and TRBJ2-1, with D uncertain. V lost 5 bases and J lost 6, with 11 bases in between. The CDR3 spans 13 residues. Germline CDR1 is MDHEN and CDR2 is SYDVKM. CDR3 coding DNA: TGTGCCAGCAGTCCGCCGGTGGTCAATGAGCAGTTCTTC. Translating it yields CASSPPVVNEQFF.